Sequencing of this T cell receptor (beta chain) was carried out in a study of T cells in Graves' hyperthyroidism and ophthalmopathy. On this clonotype: The target antigen is unknown.

Researchers amplified the TCR beta CDR3 regions from RNA transcripts. A set of HTBI primers served as the primers for a first-round RT-PCR of the TCR CDR3. One entry per CDR3 protein results from TCRdb running MiXCR on the multiplex PCR reads. Here the sample spans 600,000 to 900,000 distinct CDR3 sequences, 16% being singletons. Study-wide results and limits: With a median lead of about six months before onset, the model predicted ophthalmopathy. Blood also held most thyroid clonotypes expanded beyond 0.001.

This sequence originates from a man aged 18 to 29 with Graves' hyperthyroidism. Sequenced: blood.

CDR3 region: CASSYPGPSTDTQYF. The DNA for the CDR3 is TGTGCCAGCAGCTACCCGGGTCCTAGCACAGATACGCAGTATTTT. V usage is TRBV25-1 and J usage is TRBJ2-3; D remains ambiguous. Deletions cut 6 bases from V and 0 bases from J, with 13 bases between. Per the germline V gene, CDR1 is MGHDK and CDR2 is SYGVNS. The CDR3 covers 15 residues.